Each of the 11 T cell receptor beta chains below was sequenced from the same sample in a study of T cell changes during pregnancy in multiple sclerosis. Using immunoSEQ multiplex PCR, the repertoire was profiled, and TCRdb retains in-frame clones only, with some absent. The sample includes 40,000 or so clones, roughly 91% of them seen just once. Sequenced here: CD8+ T cells from peripheral blood mononuclear cells, sampled in the second trimester of pregnancy. These receptors originate from a female donor with multiple sclerosis, enrolled in a pregnancy study.

The chain links TRBV2 to TRBJ1-5; D is possibly TRBD1 (5 bases). Per germline, CDR1 SNHLY and CDR2 FYNNEI. The ends were cut back, 7 bases at V and 11 bases at J, with 21 bases in the middle. The CDR3 contains 14 residues. CDR3 in DNA: TGTGCCAGCACCGAAGGGGTAGGTCTTAGGTCCCAGCATTTT. Translation: CASTEGVGLRSQHF.

The chain uses TRBV7-6 and TRBJ1-2; TRBD1 is a possible D gene (5 bases). V was trimmed by 4 bases and J by 7 bases, leaving 10 bases between them. CDR1 and CDR2 from the germline V gene are SGHVS and FNYEAQ. This CDR3 spans 12 amino acids. The CDR3 sequence: CASSSGRGGYTF. CDR3 DNA: TGTGCCAGCAGCTCCGGTAGGGGTGGCTACACCTTC.

This chain connects TRBV11-2 to TRBJ2-7, with D perhaps TRBD2 (6 bases). The V end was cut by 1 base, the J end by 3 bases, with 7 bases between. The CDR3 runs 13 residues. Germline loops: CDR1 SGHAT, CDR2 FQNNGV. The CDR3 DNA follows: TGTGCCAGCAGCTTAGGTAGCGGCTACGAGCAGTACTTC. This translates into CASSLGSGYEQYF.

The V gene is TRBV13, the J gene TRBJ1-5; 7 positions match TRBD1. Per germline, CDR1 PRHDT and CDR2 FYEKMQ (reference sequence). V was pared by 0 bases and J by 6 bases, with 8 bases of the junction left unmatched. The CDR3 consists of 16 residues. CDR3 protein: CASSLGGGRGVQPQHF. Here the CDR3 DNA reads TGTGCCAGCAGCTTAGGAGGGGGCAGAGGGGTTCAGCCCCAGCATTTT.

The CDR3 spells CASSQFERGAQNEQYF. The CDR3 nucleotides read TGCGCCAGCAGCCAATTTGAGCGGGGGGCCCAGAACGAGCAGTACTTC. The gene calls are TRBV4-3 and TRBJ2-7; 9 bases map to TRBD2. Looked up from germline, CDR1 is LGHNA and CDR2 is YSLEER. The CDR3 is 16 residues long. J lost 5 bases, V lost 2 bases, and 10 bases had no gene match.

The rearrangement joins TRBV15 to TRBJ1-1, with D perhaps matching TRBD1 (5 bases). Per the germline V gene, CDR1 is LNHNV and CDR2 is YYDKDF (reference sequence). The CDR3 length is 16 residues. Trimming removed 1 base from V and 2 bases from J, with 14 bases in between. CDR3 bases: TGTGCCACCAGCAGAGTCGGGGGACTCCCAAACACTGAAGCTTTCTTT. It translates to CATSRVGGLPNTEAFF.

The chain carries TRBV7-6 and TRBJ2-1, with 12 positions matching TRBD2. The CDR3 consists of 16 residues. Germline V CDR1 and CDR2: SGHVS, FNYEAQ. With 4 bases clipped from V and 3 bases from J, the junction kept 4 bases outside the gene matches. CDR3 nucleotide sequence: TGTGCCAGCAGCTCGAGGACTAGCGGGATCTACAATGAGCAGTTCTTC. Its protein is CASSSRTSGIYNEQFF. Full variable domain (remainder filled in from reference TRBV7-6 and TRBJ2-1): GAGVSQSPRYKVTKRGQDVALRCDPISGHVSLYWYRQALGQGPEFLTYFNYEAQQDKSGLPNDRFSAERPEGSISTLTIQRTEQRDSAMYRCASSSRTSGIYNEQFFGPGTRLTVL.

V is TRBV5-4 and J is TRBJ2-7, with 7 bases identical to TRBD1. The germline gives CDR1 SGHNT, CDR2 YYREEE (reference sequence). This CDR3 region has 12 residues. Trimming cost V 4 bases and J 4 bases; bases outside gene matches: 2. The CDR3 sequence: CASSGDSYEQYF. CDR3 coding DNA: TGTGCCAGCAGCGGGGACAGTTACGAGCAGTACTTC. The full variable domain, rest sourced from reference TRBV5-4 and TRBJ2-7, is ETGVTQSPTHLIKTRGQQVTLRCSSQSGHNTVSWYQQALGQGPQFIFQYYREEENGRGNFPPRFSGLQFPNYSSELNVNALELDDSALYLCASSGDSYEQYFGPGTRLTVT.

The chain couples TRBV6-6 to TRBJ1-2; possible D gene TRBD1, 5 bases. The CDR3 spans 14 residues. Trimming left V 4 bases short and J 4 bases short, with 13 bases between. CDR1 is MNHNY and CDR2 is SVGAGI in the germline V gene (reference sequence). CDR3 coding DNA: TGTGCCAGCAGTTCTGACAGCCCGGCCTATGGCTACACCTTC. Encoded protein: CASSSDSPAYGYTF.

The chain joins TRBV19 to TRBJ2-4; D uncertain. The V gene lost 4 bases and the J gene lost 3 bases, with 10 bases spanning the gap. CDR3 size: 14 residues. CDR1 and CDR2 from the germline V gene are LNHDA and SQIVND (reference sequence). The CDR3 here is CASSTPRSKNIQYF. The CDR3 DNA sequence: TGTGCCAGTAGTACGCCCCGCAGCAAAAACATTCAGTACTTC.

V usage is TRBV27 and J usage is TRBJ1-4, with D possibly TRBD1 on 5 matching bases. The ends were cut back, 8 bases at V and 8 bases at J, with 15 bases in the middle. The germline gives CDR1 MNHEY, CDR2 SMNVEV (reference sequence). This CDR3 has 13 amino acids. Here the CDR3 reads CASLGQGGEKLFF. Written as DNA, the CDR3 is TGTGCCAGCCTCGGACAAGGTGGGGAAAAACTGTTTTTT.